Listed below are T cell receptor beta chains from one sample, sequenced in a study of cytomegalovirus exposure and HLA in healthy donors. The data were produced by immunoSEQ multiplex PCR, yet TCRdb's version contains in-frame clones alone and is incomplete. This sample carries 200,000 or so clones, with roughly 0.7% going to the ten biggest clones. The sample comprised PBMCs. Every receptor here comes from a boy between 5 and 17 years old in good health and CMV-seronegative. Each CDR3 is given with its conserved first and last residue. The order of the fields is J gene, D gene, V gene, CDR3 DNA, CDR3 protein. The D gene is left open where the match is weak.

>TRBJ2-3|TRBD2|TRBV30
TGTGCCTTTGGGGGGGGGAGACGGCTGAGCGCAGATACGCAGTATTTT
CAFGGGRRLSADTQYF
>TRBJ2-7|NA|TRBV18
TGTGCCAGCTCGGAGGATTCGCCACGCTACGAGCAGTACTTC
CASSEDSPRYEQYF
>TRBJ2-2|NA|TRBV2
TGTGCCAGCACCCGACTTTCTACCACCGGGGAGCTGTTTTTT
CASTRLSTTGELFF
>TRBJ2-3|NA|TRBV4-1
TGCGCCAGCAGCCTCCGGGACATCTTAGAGGATACGCAGTATTTT
CASSLRDILEDTQYF
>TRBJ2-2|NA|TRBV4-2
TGTGCCAGCAGCCAAACGCGGGGCACCGGGGAGCTGTTTTTT
CASSQTRGTGELFF
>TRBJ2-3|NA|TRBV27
TGTGCCAGTATAACATCAGGCGCTAGCACAGATACGCAGTATTTT
CASITSGASTDTQYF
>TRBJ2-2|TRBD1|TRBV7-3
TGTGCCAGCAGCCTCGGGACAGGACCCCCCGGGGAGCTGTTTTTT
CASSLGTGPPGELFF
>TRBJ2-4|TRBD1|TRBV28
TGTGCCAGCAGTTCTACGGACAGGGATAACATTCAGTACTTC
CASSSTDRDNIQYF
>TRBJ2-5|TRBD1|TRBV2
TGTGCCAGCAGTGAAGGCGTGGACAGGGGGAAGCAGAGGGAGACCCAGTACTTC
CASSEGVDRGKQRETQYF
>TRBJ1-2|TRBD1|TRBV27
TGTGCCAGCAGCCCCGGGACAGGGACCTATGGCTACACCTTC
CASSPGTGTYGYTF
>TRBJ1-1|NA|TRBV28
TGTGCCAGCAGTTCCGACATAGAAGCTTTCTTT
CASSSDIEAFF
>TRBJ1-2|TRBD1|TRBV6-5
TGTGCCAGCAGAGAACAGGGGGCGCGGGGCTACACCTTC
CASREQGARGYTF
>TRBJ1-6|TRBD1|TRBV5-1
TGCGCCAGCAGCAAGGACAGGGGAAATAATTCACCCCTCCACTTT
CASSKDRGNNSPLHF
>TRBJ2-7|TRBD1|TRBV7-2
TGTGCCAGCAGCCCCGGGACAGGGCCTTCCTACGAGCAGTACTTC
CASSPGTGPSYEQYF
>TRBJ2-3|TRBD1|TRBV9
TGTGCCAGCACCCCAACAGGGGGACACACAGATACGCAGTATTTT
CASTPTGGHTDTQYF
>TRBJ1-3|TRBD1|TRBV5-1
TGCGCCAGCAGCCTTCTGACAGGGATCGGTGGAAACACCATATATTTT
CASSLLTGIGGNTIYF
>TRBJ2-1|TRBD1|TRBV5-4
TGTGCCAGCAGCTCCGGACAGGGAATTAATGAGCAGTTCTTC
CASSSGQGINEQFF
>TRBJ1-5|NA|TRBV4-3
TGCGCCAGCAGCCAAGAACAGAGCAATCAGCCCCAGCATTTT
CASSQEQSNQPQHF
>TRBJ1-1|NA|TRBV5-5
TGTGCCAGCAGCTTGCTGTCGGGTGTTTGGGCTTTCTTT
CASSLLSGVWAFF
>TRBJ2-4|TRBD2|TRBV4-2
TGTGCCAGCAGCCAAGGGGGGGGTACCATTCAGTACTTC
CASSQGGGTIQYF
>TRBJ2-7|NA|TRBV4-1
TGCGCCAGCAGCCCAAAAGTCCAGGCTTCCTACGAGCAGTACTTC
CASSPKVQASYEQYF
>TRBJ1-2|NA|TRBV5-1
TGCGCCAGCAGCTTGTCCGCAGACTATGGCTACACCTTC
CASSLSADYGYTF
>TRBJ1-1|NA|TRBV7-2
TGTGCCAGCAGCTTAATAGTGGCCCGGGGCACTGAAGCTTTCTTT
CASSLIVARGTEAFF
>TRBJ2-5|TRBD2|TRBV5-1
TGCGCCAGCCGCTCAGGACTAGCGGGGGCGGAGACCCAGTACTTC
CASRSGLAGAETQYF
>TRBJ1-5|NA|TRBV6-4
TGTGCCAGCAGTGTGGACCCCGAGGGCGCCTTTAGCAATCAGCCCCAGCATTTT
CASSVDPEGAFSNQPQHF
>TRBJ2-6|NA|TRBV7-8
TGTGCCAGCAGCTTATATGGGGCCAACGTCCTGACTTTC
CASSLYGANVLTF
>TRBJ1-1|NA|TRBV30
TGTGCCTGGAGTGTTCAGGGATACACTGAAGCTTTCTTT
CAWSVQGYTEAFF
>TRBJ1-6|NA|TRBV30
TGTGCCTGGAGTGTTAGGGGCTCACCCCTCCACTTT
CAWSVRGSPLHF
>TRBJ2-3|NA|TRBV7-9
TGTGCCAGCCGACTCAGCACAGATACGCAGTATTTT
CASRLSTDTQYF
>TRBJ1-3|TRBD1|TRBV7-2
TGTGCCAGCAGCTTGGGACAGGGCGGGGGAAACACCATATATTTT
CASSLGQGGGNTIYF
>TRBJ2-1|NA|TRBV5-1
TGCGCCAGCAGCGCCACTTACAATGAGCAGTTCTTC
CASSATYNEQFF
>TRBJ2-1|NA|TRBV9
TGTGCCAGCAGCGTCCGGGACTCTTCCTACAATGAGCAGTTCTTC
CASSVRDSSYNEQFF
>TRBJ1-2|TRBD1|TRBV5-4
TGTGCCAGCAGCACCGGACAGGGGTACTATGGCTACACCTTC
CASSTGQGYYGYTF
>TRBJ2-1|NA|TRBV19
TGTGCCAGTAGTATTTCGCCTCTACCGAACAATGAGCAGTTCTTC
CASSISPLPNNEQFF
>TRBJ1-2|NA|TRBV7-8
TGTGCCAGCAGCTTAACAGAACTCCCTTATGGCTACACCTTC
CASSLTELPYGYTF
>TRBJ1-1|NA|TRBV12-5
TGTGCTAGTGGCCGACAGCTAAACACTGAAGCTTTCTTT
CASGRQLNTEAFF
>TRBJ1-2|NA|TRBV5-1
TGCGCCAGCAGCCAACAGGGATTAGGAGCTAACTATGGCTACACCTTC
CASSQQGLGANYGYTF